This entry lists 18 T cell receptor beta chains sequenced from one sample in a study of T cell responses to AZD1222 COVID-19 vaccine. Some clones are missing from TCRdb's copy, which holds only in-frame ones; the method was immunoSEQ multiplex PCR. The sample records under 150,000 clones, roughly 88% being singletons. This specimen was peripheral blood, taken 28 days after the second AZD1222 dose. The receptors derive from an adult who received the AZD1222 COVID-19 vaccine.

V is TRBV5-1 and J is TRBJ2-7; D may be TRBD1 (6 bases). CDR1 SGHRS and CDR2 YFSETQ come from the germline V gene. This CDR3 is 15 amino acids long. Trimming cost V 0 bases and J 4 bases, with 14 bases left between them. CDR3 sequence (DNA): TGCGCCAGCAGCTTGGAATACGGCGGACAGTACGAGCAGTACTTC. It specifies CASSLEYGGQYEQYF.

DNA for the CDR3: TGTGCCAGCAGCTTAGCGTTCAGGGACGGGAACACTGAAGCTTTCTTT. It yields the protein CASSLAFRDGNTEAFF. The chain carries TRBV7-2 and TRBJ1-1; D might be TRBD1 (5 bases). CDR1 and CDR2 from the germline V gene are SGHTA and FQGNSA. This CDR3 contains 16 residues. The ends were cut back, 0 bases at V and 1 base at J, with 12 bases in the middle.

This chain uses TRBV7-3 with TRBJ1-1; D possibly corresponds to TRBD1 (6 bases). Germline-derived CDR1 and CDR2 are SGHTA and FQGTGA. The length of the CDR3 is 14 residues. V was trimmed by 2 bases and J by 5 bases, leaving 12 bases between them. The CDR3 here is CASSLGGLETEAFF. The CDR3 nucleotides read TGTGCCAGCAGCTTAGGGGGGCTAGAAACTGAAGCTTTCTTT.

CDR3 DNA: TGTGCCAGCAGTTTAAAGGGCATTAATGGCTACACCTTC. Its translation: CASSLKGINGYTF. V and J are TRBV12-3 or TRBV12-4 and TRBJ1-2; D unclear. The CDR3 length is 13 residues. V lost 2 bases to trimming and J lost 6 bases, with 10 bases between them.

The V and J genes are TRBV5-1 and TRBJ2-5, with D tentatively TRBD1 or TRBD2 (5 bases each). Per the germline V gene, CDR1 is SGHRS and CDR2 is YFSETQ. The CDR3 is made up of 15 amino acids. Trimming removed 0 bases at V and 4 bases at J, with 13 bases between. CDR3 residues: CASSLAPGPTETQYF. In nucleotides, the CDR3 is TGCGCCAGCAGCTTGGCTCCGGGGCCGACAGAGACCCAGTACTTC.

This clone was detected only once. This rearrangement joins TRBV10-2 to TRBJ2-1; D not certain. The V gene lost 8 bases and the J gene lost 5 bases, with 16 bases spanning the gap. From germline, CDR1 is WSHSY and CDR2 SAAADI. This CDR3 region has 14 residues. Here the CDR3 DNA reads TGCGCCAGCCAGTCGACGGGCTACAACAATGAGCAGTTCTTC. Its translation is CASQSTGYNNEQFF.

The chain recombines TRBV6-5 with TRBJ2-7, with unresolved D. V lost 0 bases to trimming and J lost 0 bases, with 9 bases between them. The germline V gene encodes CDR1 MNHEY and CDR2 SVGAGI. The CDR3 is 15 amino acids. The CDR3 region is CASSYSAVSSYEQYF. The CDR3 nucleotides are TGTGCCAGCAGTTACTCAGCAGTGTCCTCCTACGAGCAGTACTTC.

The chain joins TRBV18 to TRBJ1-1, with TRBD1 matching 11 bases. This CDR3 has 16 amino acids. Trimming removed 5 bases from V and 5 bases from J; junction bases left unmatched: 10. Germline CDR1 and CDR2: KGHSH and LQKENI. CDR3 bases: TGTGCCAGCTCATCTACGCTGGGACAGGGGGGGACTGAAGCTTTCTTT. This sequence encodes CASSSTLGQGGTEAFF. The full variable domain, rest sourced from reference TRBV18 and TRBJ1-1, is NAGVMQNPRHLVRRRGQEARLRCSPMKGHSHVYWYRQLPEEGLKFMVYLQKENIIDESGMPKERFSAEFPKEGPSILRIQQVVRGDSAAYFCASSSTLGQGGTEAFFGQGTRLTVV.

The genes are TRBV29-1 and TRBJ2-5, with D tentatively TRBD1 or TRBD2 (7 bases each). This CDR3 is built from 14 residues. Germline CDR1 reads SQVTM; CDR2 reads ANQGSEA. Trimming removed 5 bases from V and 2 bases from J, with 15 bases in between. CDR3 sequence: CSVSRGGFQETQYF. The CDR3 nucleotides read TGCAGCGTTAGCAGGGGGGGTTTTCAAGAGACCCAGTACTTC.

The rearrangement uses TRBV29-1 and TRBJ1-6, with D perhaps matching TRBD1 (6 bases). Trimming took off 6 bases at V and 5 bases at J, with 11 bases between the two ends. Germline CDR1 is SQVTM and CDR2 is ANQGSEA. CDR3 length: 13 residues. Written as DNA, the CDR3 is TGCAGCGTGAGACAGGAAAATAATTCACCCCTCCACTTT. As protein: CSVRQENNSPLHF.

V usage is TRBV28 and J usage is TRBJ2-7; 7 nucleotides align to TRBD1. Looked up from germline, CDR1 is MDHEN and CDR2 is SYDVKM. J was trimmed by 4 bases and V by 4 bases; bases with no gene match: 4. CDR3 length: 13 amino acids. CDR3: CASSYGQDYEQYF. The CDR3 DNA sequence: TGTGCCAGCAGTTACGGACAGGATTACGAGCAGTACTTC.

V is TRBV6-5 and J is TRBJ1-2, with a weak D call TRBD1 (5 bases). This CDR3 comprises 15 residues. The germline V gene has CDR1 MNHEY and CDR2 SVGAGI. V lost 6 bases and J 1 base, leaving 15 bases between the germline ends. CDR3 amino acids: CASSPTGGGNYGYTF. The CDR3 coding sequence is TGTGCCAGCAGCCCCACCGGGGGAGGTAACTATGGCTACACCTTC.

The DNA for the CDR3 is TGCGCCAGCAGCGAGACCGAGCTCCAAGAGACCCAGTACTTC. Protein: CASSETELQETQYF. This chain joins TRBV10-2 and TRBJ2-5; D unresolved. The CDR3 covers 14 residues. Germline-derived CDR1 and CDR2 are WSHSY and SAAADI. V lost 6 bases to trimming and J lost 1 base, with 12 bases between them.

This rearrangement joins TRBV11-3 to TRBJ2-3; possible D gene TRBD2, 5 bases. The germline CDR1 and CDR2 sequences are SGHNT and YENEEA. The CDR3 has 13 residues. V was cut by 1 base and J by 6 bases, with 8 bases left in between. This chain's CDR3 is CASSLGPSDTQYF. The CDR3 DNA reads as TGTGCCAGCAGCTTAGGGCCTAGCGATACGCAGTATTTT.

CDR3 DNA sequence: TGTGCCAGTAGTGCCCCAGGGGCCACCGGGGAGCTGTTTTTT. Translating gives CASSAPGATGELFF. The chain combines TRBV19 with TRBJ2-2; perhaps TRBD1 as D (6 bases). V lost 5 bases, J lost 4 bases, and 11 bases lay in between. The CDR3 is 14 residues long. The germline V gene encodes CDR1 LNHDA and CDR2 SQIVND (reference sequence).

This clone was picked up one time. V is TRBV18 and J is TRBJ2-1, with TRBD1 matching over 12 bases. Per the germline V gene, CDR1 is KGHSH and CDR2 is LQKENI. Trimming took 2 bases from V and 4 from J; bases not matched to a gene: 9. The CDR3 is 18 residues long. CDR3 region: CASSPSPGQGAGYNEQFF. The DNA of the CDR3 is TGTGCCAGCTCACCAAGCCCGGGACAGGGGGCGGGGTACAATGAGCAGTTCTTC.

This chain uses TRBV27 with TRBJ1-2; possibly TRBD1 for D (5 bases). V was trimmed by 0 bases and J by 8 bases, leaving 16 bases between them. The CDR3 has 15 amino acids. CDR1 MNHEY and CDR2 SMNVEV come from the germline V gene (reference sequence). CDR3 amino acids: CASSLSFGRGEGYTF. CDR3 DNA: TGTGCCAGCAGTTTATCGTTTGGGAGGGGTGAAGGCTACACCTTC.

CDR3 coding DNA: TGCGCCAGCAGCTTGAGTGGGGGCCCCGAGGGAGGCTACACCTTC. Amino acids: CASSLSGGPEGGYTF. V usage is TRBV5-1 and J usage is TRBJ1-2, with a weak D call TRBD1 (6 bases). The germline V gene encodes CDR1 SGHRS and CDR2 YFSETQ. This CDR3 spans 15 amino acids. V shed 1 base and J shed 8 bases, with 18 bases lying between them.